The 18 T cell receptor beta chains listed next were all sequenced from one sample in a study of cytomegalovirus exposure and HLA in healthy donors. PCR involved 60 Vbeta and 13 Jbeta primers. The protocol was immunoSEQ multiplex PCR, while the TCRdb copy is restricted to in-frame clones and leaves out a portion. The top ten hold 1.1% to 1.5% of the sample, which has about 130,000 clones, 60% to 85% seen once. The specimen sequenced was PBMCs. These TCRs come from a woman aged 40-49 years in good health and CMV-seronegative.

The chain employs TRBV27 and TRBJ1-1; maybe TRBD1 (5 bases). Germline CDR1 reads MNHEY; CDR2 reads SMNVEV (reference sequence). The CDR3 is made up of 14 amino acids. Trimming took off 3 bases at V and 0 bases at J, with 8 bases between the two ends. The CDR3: CASSFGGMNTEAFF. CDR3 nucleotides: TGTGCCAGCAGTTTCGGGGGAATGAACACTGAAGCTTTCTTT.

The CDR3 nucleotides are TGTGCCAGCAGTACCAACAGGGTAGGCGCTTTCTTT. Translated: CASSTNRVGAFF. This chain connects TRBV28 to TRBJ1-1, with D possibly TRBD1 on 6 matching bases. The germline CDR1 and CDR2 sequences are MDHEN and SYDVKM. Trimming stripped 5 bases from V and 11 bases from J, with 15 bases between. The CDR3 runs to 12 residues.

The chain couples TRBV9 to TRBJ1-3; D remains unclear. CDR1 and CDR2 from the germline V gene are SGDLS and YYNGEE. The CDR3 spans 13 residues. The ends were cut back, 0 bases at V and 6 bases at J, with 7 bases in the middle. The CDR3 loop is CASSVGHENTIYF. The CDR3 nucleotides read TGTGCCAGCAGCGTAGGACATGAAAACACCATATATTTT.

CDR3 DNA sequence: TGTGCCAGCAGACCGACAGTCTATAGCAATCAGCCCCAGCATTTT. This encodes CASRPTVYSNQPQHF. The chain links TRBV6-5 to TRBJ1-5; tentatively, D is TRBD1 (5 bases). The CDR3 extends over 15 amino acids. The germline V gene encodes CDR1 MNHEY and CDR2 SVGAGI. V gave up 6 bases and J gave up 0 bases, with 12 bases separating them.

CDR3 sequence (DNA): TGCGCCAGCAGCCAGGGGACATCCCACAATCAGCCCCAGCATTTT. This sequence encodes CASSQGTSHNQPQHF. The chain links TRBV4-1 to TRBJ1-5, with D possibly TRBD1 on 6 matching bases. CDR1 and CDR2 (germline): MGHRA, YSYEKL. Trimming stripped 3 bases from V and 3 bases from J, with 12 bases between. This CDR3 spans 15 amino acids.

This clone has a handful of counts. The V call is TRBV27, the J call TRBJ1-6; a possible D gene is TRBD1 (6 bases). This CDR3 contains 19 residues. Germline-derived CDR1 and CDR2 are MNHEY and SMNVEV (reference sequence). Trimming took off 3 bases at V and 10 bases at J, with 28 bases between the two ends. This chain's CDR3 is CASSFTGTGYLGYRSPLHF. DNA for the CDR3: TGTGCCAGCAGTTTTACAGGGACGGGCTACCTAGGGTATAGATCACCCCTCCACTTT.

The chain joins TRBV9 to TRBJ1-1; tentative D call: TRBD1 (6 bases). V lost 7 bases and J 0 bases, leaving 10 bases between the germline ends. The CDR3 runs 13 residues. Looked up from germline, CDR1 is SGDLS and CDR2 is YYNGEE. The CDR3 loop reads CASGGAVNTEAFF. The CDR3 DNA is TGTGCCAGCGGGGGGGCGGTGAACACTGAAGCTTTCTTT.

The CDR3 spells CASSLSPMERDNQPQHF. The CDR3 DNA is TGTGCCAGCAGCTTATCCCCCATGGAGAGGGACAATCAGCCCCAGCATTTT. This chain uses TRBV7-8 with TRBJ1-5; no clear D. The CDR3 has 17 amino acids. Trimming removed 2 bases at V and 3 bases at J, with 17 bases between. Germline V gives CDR1 SGHVS, CDR2 FQNEAQ.

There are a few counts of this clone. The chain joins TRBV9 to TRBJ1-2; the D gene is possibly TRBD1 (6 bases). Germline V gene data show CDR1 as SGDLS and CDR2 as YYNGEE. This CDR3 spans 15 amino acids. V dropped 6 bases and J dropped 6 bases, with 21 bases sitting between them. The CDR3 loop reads CASTPPGGPHHGYTF. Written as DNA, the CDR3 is TGTGCCAGCACTCCACCGGGGGGGCCTCACCATGGCTACACCTTC.

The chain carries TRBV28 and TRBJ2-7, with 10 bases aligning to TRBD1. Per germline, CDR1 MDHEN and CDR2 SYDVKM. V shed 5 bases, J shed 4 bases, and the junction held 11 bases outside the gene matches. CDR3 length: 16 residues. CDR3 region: CASSPLRTGGRYEQYF. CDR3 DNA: TGTGCCAGCAGTCCACTAAGGACAGGGGGAAGATACGAGCAGTACTTC.

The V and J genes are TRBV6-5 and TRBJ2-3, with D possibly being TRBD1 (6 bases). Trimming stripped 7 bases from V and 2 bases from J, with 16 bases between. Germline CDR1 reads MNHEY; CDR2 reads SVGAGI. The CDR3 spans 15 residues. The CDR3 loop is CASTPQGFHTDTQYF. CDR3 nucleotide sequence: TGTGCCAGCACTCCGCAGGGGTTTCACACAGATACGCAGTATTTT.

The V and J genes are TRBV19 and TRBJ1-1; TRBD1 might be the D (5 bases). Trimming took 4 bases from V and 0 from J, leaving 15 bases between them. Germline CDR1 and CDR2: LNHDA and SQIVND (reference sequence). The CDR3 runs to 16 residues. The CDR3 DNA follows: TGTGCCAGTAGTAAGGGTCAGGGATTCATGAACACTGAAGCTTTCTTT. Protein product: CASSKGQGFMNTEAFF.

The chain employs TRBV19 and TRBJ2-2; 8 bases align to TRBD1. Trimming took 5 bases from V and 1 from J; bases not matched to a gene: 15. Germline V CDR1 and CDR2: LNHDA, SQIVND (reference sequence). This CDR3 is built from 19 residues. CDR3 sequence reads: CASSWSRGLTGGNTGELFF. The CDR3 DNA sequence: TGTGCCAGTAGTTGGAGTAGGGGACTCACAGGGGGGAACACCGGGGAGCTGTTTTTT.

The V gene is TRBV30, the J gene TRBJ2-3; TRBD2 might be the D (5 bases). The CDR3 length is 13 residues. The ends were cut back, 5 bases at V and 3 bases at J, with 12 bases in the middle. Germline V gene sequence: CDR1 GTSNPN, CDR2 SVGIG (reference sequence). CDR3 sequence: CAWLHPGTDTQYF. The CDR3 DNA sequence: TGTGCCTGGCTTCACCCGGGGACAGATACGCAGTATTTT.

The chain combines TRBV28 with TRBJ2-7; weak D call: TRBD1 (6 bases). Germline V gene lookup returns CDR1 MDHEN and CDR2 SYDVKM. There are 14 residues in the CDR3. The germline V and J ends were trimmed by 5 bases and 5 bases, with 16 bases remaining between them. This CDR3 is CASSATGFSDEQYF. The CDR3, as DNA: TGTGCCAGCAGTGCTACAGGGTTCAGTGACGAGCAGTACTTC.

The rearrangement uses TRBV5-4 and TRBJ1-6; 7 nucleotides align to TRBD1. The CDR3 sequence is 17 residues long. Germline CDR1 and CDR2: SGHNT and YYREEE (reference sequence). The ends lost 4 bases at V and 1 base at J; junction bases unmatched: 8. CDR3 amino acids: CASSPGTANSYNSPLHF. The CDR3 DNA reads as TGTGCCAGCAGCCCAGGGACAGCCAATTCCTATAATTCACCCCTCCACTTT. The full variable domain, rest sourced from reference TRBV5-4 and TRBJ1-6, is ETGVTQSPTHLIKTRGQQVTLRCSSQSGHNTVSWYQQALGQGPQFIFQYYREEENGRGNFPPRFSGLQFPNYSSELNVNALELDDSALYLCASSPGTANSYNSPLHFGNGTRLTVT.

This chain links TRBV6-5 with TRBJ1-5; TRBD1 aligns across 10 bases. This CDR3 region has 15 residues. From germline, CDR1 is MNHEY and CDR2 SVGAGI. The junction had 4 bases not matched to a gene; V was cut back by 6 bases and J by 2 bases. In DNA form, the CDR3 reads TGTGCCAGCAGATACGGGACAGGGGGCAATCAGCCCCAGCATTTT. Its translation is CASRYGTGGNQPQHF.

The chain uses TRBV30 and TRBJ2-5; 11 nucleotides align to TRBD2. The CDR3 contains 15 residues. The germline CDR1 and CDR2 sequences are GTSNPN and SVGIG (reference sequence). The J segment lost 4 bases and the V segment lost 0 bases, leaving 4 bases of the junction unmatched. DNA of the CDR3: TGTGCCTGGAGTGTCCTTAGCGGGGGGGGAGAGACCCAGTACTTC. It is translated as CAWSVLSGGGETQYF.